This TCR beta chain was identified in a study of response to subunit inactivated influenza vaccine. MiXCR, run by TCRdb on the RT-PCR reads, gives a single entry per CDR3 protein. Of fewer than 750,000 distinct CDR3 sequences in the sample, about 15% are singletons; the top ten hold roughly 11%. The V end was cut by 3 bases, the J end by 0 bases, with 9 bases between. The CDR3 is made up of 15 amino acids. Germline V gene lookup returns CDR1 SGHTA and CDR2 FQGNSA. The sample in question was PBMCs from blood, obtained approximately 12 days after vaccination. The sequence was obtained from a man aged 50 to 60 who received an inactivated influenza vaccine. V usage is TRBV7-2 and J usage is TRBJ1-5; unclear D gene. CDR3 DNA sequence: TGTGCCAGCAGCTTTCGGCACGCTAGCAATCAGCCCCAGCATTTT. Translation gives CASSFRHASNQPQHF.